This T cell receptor beta chain was obtained from a study of early T cells in non-severe SARS-CoV-2 infection. Unique molecular identifier tags were affixed to discrete cDNA molecules. Using its own MiXCR run on the 5' RACE reads, TCRdb lists one record per CDR3 protein. The table includes around 100,000 distinct CDR3 sequences, over 10% detected once. This clonotype has just a few counts. Its antigen remains unknown. V shed 2 bases and J shed 7 bases, with 13 bases lying between them. Germline loops: CDR1 SQVTM, CDR2 ANQGSEA. CDR3 size: 13 residues. Study conclusions and caveats: Database matching using VDJdb favored anti-spike CD8 responses, with private and CD4 specificities left missing.

The sequencing input was whole blood. The clonotype originates from an adult who was a healthcare worker with PCR-confirmed SARS-CoV-2 infection or an uninfected control (not recorded which). V is TRBV29-1 and J is TRBJ2-3; weak D call: TRBD2 (6 bases). CDR3 in amino acids: CSVERRGPNTQYF. CDR3 nucleotides: TGCAGCGTTGAAAGGCGGGGCCCCAATACGCAGTATTTT.